This T cell receptor (beta chain) comes out of a study of T cell changes during pregnancy in multiple sclerosis. The method was immunoSEQ multiplex PCR; TCRdb's version includes in-frame clones alone and lacks a portion of them. This sample has some 29,000 clones, with roughly 91% found just once. Looked up from germline, CDR1 is LNHDA and CDR2 is SQIVND (reference sequence). The CDR3 loop spans 15 amino acids. V was pared by 3 bases and J by 3 bases, with 7 bases of the junction left unmatched. This specimen was CD8+ T cells from peripheral blood mononuclear cells, taken in the second trimester of pregnancy. The V call is TRBV19, the J call TRBJ2-7; 8 bases line up with TRBD1. This receptor was obtained from a female donor in good health, enrolled as a control in a pregnancy study. In DNA form, the CDR3 reads TGTGCCAGTAGTATCCAAGAAACAGGGGGCTACGAGCAGTACTTC. Its translation is CASSIQETGGYEQYF.